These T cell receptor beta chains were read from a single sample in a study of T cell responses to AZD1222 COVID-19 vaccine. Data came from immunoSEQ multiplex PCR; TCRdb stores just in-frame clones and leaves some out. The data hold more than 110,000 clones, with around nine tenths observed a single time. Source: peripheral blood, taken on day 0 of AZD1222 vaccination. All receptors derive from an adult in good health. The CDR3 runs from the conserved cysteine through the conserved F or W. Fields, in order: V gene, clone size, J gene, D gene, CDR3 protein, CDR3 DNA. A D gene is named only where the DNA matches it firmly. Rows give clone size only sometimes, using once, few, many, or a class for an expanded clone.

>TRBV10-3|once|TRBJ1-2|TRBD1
CAISRDRDYGYTF
TGTGCCATCAGTAGGGACAGGGACTATGGCTACACCTTC
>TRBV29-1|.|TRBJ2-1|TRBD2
CSVVLETSGTDEQFF
TGCAGCGTTGTACTGGAGACTAGCGGGACCGATGAGCAGTTCTTC
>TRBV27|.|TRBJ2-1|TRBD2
CASSRASGGYNEQFF
TGTGCCAGCAGTCGAGCTAGCGGGGGCTACAATGAGCAGTTCTTC
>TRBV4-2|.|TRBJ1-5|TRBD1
CASSQEGIDRGGGNQPQHF
TGTGCCAGCAGCCAAGAGGGAATTGACAGGGGAGGGGGCAATCAGCCCCAGCATTTT
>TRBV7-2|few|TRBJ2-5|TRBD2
CASTRGTSVQETQYF
TGTGCCAGCACTCGGGGGACTAGCGTACAAGAGACCCAGTACTTC
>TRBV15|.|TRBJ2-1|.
CATSSHGSHNEQFF
TGTGCCACCAGCAGCCACGGGAGTCACAATGAGCAGTTCTTC
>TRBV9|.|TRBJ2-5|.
CASSGQPGETQYF
TGTGCCAGCAGTGGACAGCCAGGAGAGACCCAGTACTTC
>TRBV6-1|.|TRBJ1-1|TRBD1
CASSEARTGPTEAFF
TGTGCCAGCAGTGAGGCGAGGACAGGCCCCACTGAAGCTTTCTTT
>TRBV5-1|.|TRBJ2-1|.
CASSLRVEQFF
TGCGCCAGCAGCCTTAGGGTTGAGCAGTTCTTC
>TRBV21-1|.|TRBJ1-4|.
CSFGRAEGKLFF
TGCTCCTTCGGCAGGGCCGAAGGTAAACTGTTTTTT
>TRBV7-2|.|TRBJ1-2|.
CASSPTGAGYTF
TGTGCCAGCAGCCCGACGGGCGCGGGCTACACCTTC
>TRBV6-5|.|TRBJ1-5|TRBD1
CASRQTGYGEPQHF
TGTGCCAGCAGACAGACAGGGTACGGCGAGCCCCAGCATTTT
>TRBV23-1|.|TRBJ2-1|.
CASSQNAGPRGNNEQFF
TGCGCCAGCAGTCAAAACGCGGGGCCCCGGGGAAACAATGAGCAGTTCTTC
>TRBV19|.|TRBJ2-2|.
CASSIRTEATGELFF
TGTGCCAGTAGTATTCGGACAGAAGCCACCGGGGAGCTGTTTTTT
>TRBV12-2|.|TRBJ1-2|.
CASRSPGPSNYGYTF
TGTGCAAGTCGCTCCCCCGGGCCCTCTAACTATGGCTACACCTTC
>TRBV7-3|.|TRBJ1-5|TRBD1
CASSLGTVNQPQHF
TGTGCCAGCAGCCTAGGGACAGTCAATCAGCCCCAGCATTTT
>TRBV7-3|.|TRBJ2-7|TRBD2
CASSPGLAGAEQYF
TGTGCCAGCAGCCCGGGACTAGCGGGAGCCGAGCAGTACTTC
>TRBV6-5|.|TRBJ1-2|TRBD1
CATAKGTGAGYTF
TGTGCCACCGCAAAAGGGACAGGCGCGGGCTACACCTTC
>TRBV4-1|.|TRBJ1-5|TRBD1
CASSLRTGPDQPQHF
TGCGCCAGCAGCCTTAGGACAGGGCCGGATCAGCCCCAGCATTTT
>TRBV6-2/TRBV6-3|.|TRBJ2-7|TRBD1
CASSYGTGGNEQYF
TGTGCCAGCAGTTATGGGACAGGGGGCAACGAGCAGTACTTC
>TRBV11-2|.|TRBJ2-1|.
CASSPPVWSTEQFF
TGTGCCAGCAGCCCCCCCGTCTGGTCGACGGAGCAGTTCTTC
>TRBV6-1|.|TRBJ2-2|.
CASSDPGEANTGELFF
TGTGCCAGCAGTGACCCGGGTGAAGCGAACACCGGGGAGCTGTTTTTT
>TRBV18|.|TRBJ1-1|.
CASSPVTTTEAFF
TGTGCCAGCTCACCCGTGACCACCACTGAAGCTTTCTTT
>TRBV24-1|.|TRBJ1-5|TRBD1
CATSGNRGPGPQHF
TGTGCCACCAGTGGGAACAGGGGTCCGGGGCCCCAGCATTTT
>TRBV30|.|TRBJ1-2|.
CAWSVTTEGYTF
TGTGCCTGGAGTGTTACTACGGAAGGCTACACCTTC
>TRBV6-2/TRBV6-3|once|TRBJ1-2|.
CASSYATGGNGYTF
TGTGCCAGCAGTTACGCCACAGGAGGGAATGGCTACACCTTC
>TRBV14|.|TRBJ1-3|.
CASSPSPPTFIAGNTIYF
TGTGCCAGCAGCCCGAGTCCCCCGACCTTTATTGCTGGAAACACCATATATTTT
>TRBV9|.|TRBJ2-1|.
CASSPSSYNEQFF
TGTGCCAGCAGCCCCAGCTCCTACAATGAGCAGTTCTTC
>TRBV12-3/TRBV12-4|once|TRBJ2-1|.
CASSSGTNEQFF
TGTGCCAGCAGTTCCGGGACTAATGAGCAGTTCTTC
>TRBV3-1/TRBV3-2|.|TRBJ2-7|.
CASSQFPSRGSHYEQYF
TGTGCCAGCAGCCAATTCCCCTCAAGGGGCTCACACTACGAGCAGTACTTC
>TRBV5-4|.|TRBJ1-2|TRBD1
CASSSTQGAAYGYTF
TGTGCCAGCAGCTCAACACAGGGGGCGGCCTATGGCTACACCTTC
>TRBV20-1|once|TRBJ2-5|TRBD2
CSASLLAGQETQYF
TGCAGTGCTAGTCTGCTAGCGGGGCAAGAGACCCAGTACTTC
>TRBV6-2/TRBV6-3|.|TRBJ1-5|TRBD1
CASSSTGTRNQPQHF
TGTGCCAGCAGCTCGACAGGGACCCGAAATCAGCCCCAGCATTTT
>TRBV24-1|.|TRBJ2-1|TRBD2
CATSDLPSSGISYNEQFF
TGTGCCACCAGTGACCTCCCCTCTAGCGGGATTTCCTACAATGAGCAGTTCTTC
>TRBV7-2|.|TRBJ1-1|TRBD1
CASSHGQGGAFF
TGTGCCAGCAGTCACGGACAGGGTGGAGCTTTCTTT